Each of the 18 T cell receptor beta chains below was sequenced from the same sample in a study of beta chain features in type 1 diabetes. Overall study results and limits: A moderate, significant TCRB CDR3 shortening appeared in type 1 diabetes across four CD4+ subsets.

What was sequenced were expressed TCRB transcripts, since all of the isolated RNA had been reverse transcribed. TCRdb's copy holds only in-frame clones and misses some; the assay was immunoSEQ multiplex PCR. The sample has 500,000 to 850,000 clones; over 12% are singletons. The antigens of these receptors remain unknown. Material for sequencing was naive CD4+ T cells from blood. The receptors shown here come from a man in his late teens or twenties with type 1 diabetes.

This clone was seen a few times. CDR3 residues: CASSPLQGHGYTF. CDR3 DNA: TGCGCCAGCAGCCCTTTACAGGGGCATGGCTACACCTTC. V gene TRBV4-3 combines with J gene TRBJ1-2, with 7 bases aligning to TRBD1. This CDR3 region has 13 residues. V shed 4 bases and J 6 bases; nucleotides not matched to a gene: 5. Germline V CDR1 and CDR2: LGHNA, YSLEER.

This clone was found a few times. This sequence joins TRBV30 and TRBJ1-1; D remains ambiguous. CDR1 is GTSNPN and CDR2 is SVGIG in the germline V gene (reference sequence). This CDR3 is built from 13 residues. V was pared by 4 bases and J by 1 base, with 10 bases between. The CDR3 region has the DNA TGTGCCTGGACAGGTCAAGGGAACACTGAAGCTTTCTTT. Amino acids: CAWTGQGNTEAFF.

This chain joins TRBV27 and TRBJ2-2; D remains unclear. The ends were cut back, 5 bases at V and 4 bases at J, with 11 bases in the middle. Germline V gene lookup returns CDR1 MNHEY and CDR2 SMNVEV (reference sequence). The CDR3 extends over 14 amino acids. The CDR3 loop is CASSPPWATGELFF. The CDR3 region has the DNA TGTGCCAGCAGTCCCCCATGGGCCACCGGGGAGCTGTTTTTT.

In DNA form, the CDR3 reads TGTGCCAGCAGTTCCCGGGACACATCCTACGAGCAGTACTTC. This gives the protein CASSSRDTSYEQYF. The genes are TRBV28 and TRBJ2-7, with D tentatively TRBD1 (6 bases). Germline V lookup: CDR1 MDHEN, CDR2 SYDVKM. This CDR3 spans 14 amino acids. The V end lost 4 bases, the J end lost 1 base, and 11 bases lay between the germline ends.

V is TRBV27 and J is TRBJ2-7; D uncertain. The V gene lost 4 bases and the J gene lost 1 base, with 5 bases spanning the gap. CDR3 length: 12 amino acids. Germline CDR1 reads MNHEY; CDR2 reads SMNVEV (reference sequence). The CDR3 DNA follows: TGTGCCAGCAGTTCCGATTCCTACGAGCAGTACTTC. Translating it yields CASSSDSYEQYF.

This chain uses TRBV29-1 with TRBJ2-5; D possibly corresponds to TRBD2 (6 bases). V was cut by 7 bases and J by 0 bases, with 15 bases left in between. The CDR3 covers 14 residues. Per the germline V gene, CDR1 is SQVTM and CDR2 is ANQGSEA. This CDR3 reads CSAQRGGYQETQYF. Here the CDR3 DNA reads TGCAGCGCCCAAAGGGGAGGCTACCAAGAGACCCAGTACTTC.

This clone showed up just a few times. V and J are TRBV30 and TRBJ2-1, with D maybe TRBD2 (7 bases). This CDR3 is 14 amino acids long. Germline CDR1 reads GTSNPN; CDR2 reads SVGIG (reference sequence). Trimming left V 2 bases short and J 4 bases short, with 12 bases between. CDR3 DNA sequence: TGTGCCTGGAGTACAGGGAGGGAGTACAATGAGCAGTTCTTC. This encodes CAWSTGREYNEQFF.

The V and J genes are TRBV7-2 and TRBJ2-1; 9 nucleotides align to TRBD1. V dropped 5 bases and J dropped 1; count of bases not matched to a gene: 6. The CDR3 is made up of 16 amino acids. Per germline, CDR1 SGHTA and CDR2 FQGNSA. CDR3 nucleotides: TGTGCCAGCAGCCTAGGGACAGGGACATCCTACAATGAGCAGTTCTTC. Its protein is CASSLGTGTSYNEQFF.

The chain has TRBV29-1 and TRBJ1-1; possible D gene TRBD1, 5 bases. Germline CDR1 reads SQVTM; CDR2 reads ANQGSEA. V was cut by 4 bases and J by 9 bases, with 18 bases left in between. This CDR3 contains 13 residues. CDR3 in DNA: TGCAGCGTTGCTTTCCCACGGGGCTTACAAGCTTTCTTT. Translated, it gives CSVAFPRGLQAFF.

This clone showed up just a few times. The rearrangement uses TRBV29-1 and TRBJ2-2; TRBD2 matches at 9 bases. The CDR3 has 14 residues. Germline-derived CDR1 and CDR2 are SQVTM and ANQGSEA. The V gene end was trimmed by 7 bases and the J gene end by 1 base; junction bases not matched to a gene: 4. The CDR3 DNA reads as TGCAGCGCCCGACTAGCGGAGAACACCGGGGAGCTGTTTTTT. It translates to CSARLAENTGELFF.

The chain joins TRBV30 to TRBJ2-7; D possibly corresponds to TRBD2 (5 bases). The CDR3 extends over 14 amino acids. Germline V gene sequence: CDR1 GTSNPN, CDR2 SVGIG (reference sequence). The germline V and J ends were trimmed by 2 bases and 7 bases, with 18 bases remaining between them. The DNA for the CDR3 is TGTGCCTGGAGTCATGCCGGGCTAAAGCGGGAGCAGTACTTC. The encoded protein is CAWSHAGLKREQYF.

This clone was counted a few times. This chain joins TRBV5-1 and TRBJ2-3; D call uncertain. CDR1 is SGHRS, CDR2 YFSETQ, per germline. V was cut by 1 base and J by 1 base, with 10 bases left in between. The CDR3 contains 15 residues. The CDR3 region has the DNA TGCGCCAGCAGCTTGATTAGCCCCGGCACAGATACGCAGTATTTT. It encodes CASSLISPGTDTQYF.

This clone appeared a few times. The chain is built from TRBV7-2 and TRBJ2-5, with unresolved D. With 3 bases removed from V and 1 base from J, the gap between germline ends came to 6 bases. There are 13 residues in the CDR3. CDR1 and CDR2 from the germline V gene are SGHTA and FQGNSA. The CDR3 is CASSFTTQETQYF. The CDR3 DNA reads TGTGCCAGCAGCTTTACTACCCAAGAGACCCAGTACTTC.

This clone was detected only a few times. This chain uses TRBV7-9 with TRBJ1-5, with D uncertain. This CDR3 contains 13 residues. CDR1 is SEHNR, CDR2 FQNEAQ, per germline (reference sequence). Trimming shortened V by 1 base and J by 5 bases, and 6 bases separated the two germline ends. CDR3 amino acids: CASSLDTYQPQHF. CDR3 in DNA: TGTGCCAGCAGCTTAGACACTTATCAGCCCCAGCATTTT.

A few counts support this clone. This chain joins TRBV5-1 and TRBJ2-3, with TRBD1 as a possible D gene (6 bases). The V gene's germline CDR1 is SGHRS and CDR2 YFSETQ. The CDR3 loop spans 14 amino acids. The V and J ends lost 4 bases and 5 bases respectively, with 14 bases between them. DNA for the CDR3: TGCGCCAGCAGCCCATCGACAGGTGGAGATACGCAGTATTTT. Translating it yields CASSPSTGGDTQYF.

The J gene is TRBJ1-2, the V gene TRBV4-2; TRBD1 might be the D (6 bases). The V end was cut by 0 bases, the J end by 8 bases, with 16 bases between. CDR3 length: 15 residues. The germline CDR1 and CDR2 sequences are LGHNA and YNFKEQ. The CDR3, as DNA: TGTGCCAGCAGCCAAGAATTACAGGGACCGTCGGGCTACACCTTC. Protein: CASSQELQGPSGYTF.

The rearrangement links TRBV11-3 to TRBJ2-2; no firm D call. This CDR3 comprises 14 residues. Trimming stripped 5 bases from V and 4 bases from J, with 11 bases between. CDR1 and CDR2 (germline): SGHNT, YENEEA. Here the CDR3 DNA reads TGTGCCAGCAGCCGCGACGGTGGCACCGGGGAGCTGTTTTTT. It translates to CASSRDGGTGELFF.

The V gene is TRBV2, the J gene TRBJ2-3; D is perhaps TRBD1 (6 bases). The germline V gene encodes CDR1 SNHLY and CDR2 FYNNEI. V lost 6 bases and J 0 bases, leaving 7 bases between the germline ends. CDR3 length: 13 residues. CDR3 residues: CASRGASTDTQYF. In DNA, the CDR3 is TGTGCCAGCAGGGGGGCTAGCACAGATACGCAGTATTTT.